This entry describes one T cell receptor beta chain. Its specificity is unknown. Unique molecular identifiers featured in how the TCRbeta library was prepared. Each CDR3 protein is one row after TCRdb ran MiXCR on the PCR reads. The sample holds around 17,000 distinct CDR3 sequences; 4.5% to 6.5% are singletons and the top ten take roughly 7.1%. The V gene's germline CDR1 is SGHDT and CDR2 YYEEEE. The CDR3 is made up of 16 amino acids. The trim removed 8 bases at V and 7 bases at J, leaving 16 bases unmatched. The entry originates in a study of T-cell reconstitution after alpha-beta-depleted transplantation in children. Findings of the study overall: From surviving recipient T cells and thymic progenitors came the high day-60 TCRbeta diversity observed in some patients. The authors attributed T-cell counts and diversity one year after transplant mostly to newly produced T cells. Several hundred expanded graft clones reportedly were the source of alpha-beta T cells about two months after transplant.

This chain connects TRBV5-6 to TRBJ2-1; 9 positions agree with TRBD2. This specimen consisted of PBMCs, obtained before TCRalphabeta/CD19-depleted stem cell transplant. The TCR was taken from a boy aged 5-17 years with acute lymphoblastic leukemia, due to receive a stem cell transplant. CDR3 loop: CARSPGTSPLRNEQFF. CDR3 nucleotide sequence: TGTGCCAGGAGCCCCGGGACTAGCCCCCTTCGGAATGAGCAGTTCTTC.